This TCR beta chain was retrieved from a study of T cells after posttransplantation cyclophosphamide. Generated by immunoSEQ multiplex PCR, the TCRdb table keeps only in-frame clones and is missing some. The profile covers roughly 13,000 clones, none occurring a single time. In this sample, this clone turned up many times. Cyclophosphamide on days +3 and +4 followed busulfan-fludarabine conditioning and a marrow graft. Losses at the gene ends were 1 base for V and 4 bases for J; bases not matched to a gene: 4. In germline, CDR1 is MNHNS, CDR2 SASEGT. The CDR3 sequence is 15 residues long. The receptor comes from a female patient between 35 and 55 years old who received an allogeneic stem cell transplant from a related donor, was CMV-positive, and had no GVHD. A subset of T cells may come from the graft donor. The V and J genes are TRBV6-1 and TRBJ1-5; 7 nucleotides line up with TRBD1. The sample here was PBMCs, taken 950 to 1,200 days after allogeneic stem cell transplant with posttransplant cyclophosphamide. The CDR3 DNA reads as TGTGCCAGCAGTGAAGAAGGGGGCAGGAATCAGCCCCAGCATTTT. Residues: CASSEEGGRNQPQHF.